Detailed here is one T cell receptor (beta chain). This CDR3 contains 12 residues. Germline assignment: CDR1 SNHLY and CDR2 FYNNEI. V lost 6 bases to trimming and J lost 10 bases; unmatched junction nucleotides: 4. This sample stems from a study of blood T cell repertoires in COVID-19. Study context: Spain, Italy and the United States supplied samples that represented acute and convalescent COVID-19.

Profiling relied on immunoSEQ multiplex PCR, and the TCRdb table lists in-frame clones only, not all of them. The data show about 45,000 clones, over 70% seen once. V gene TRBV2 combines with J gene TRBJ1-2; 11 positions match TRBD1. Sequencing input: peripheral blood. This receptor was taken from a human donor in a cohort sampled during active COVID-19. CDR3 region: CASSGQGADYTF. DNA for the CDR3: TGTGCCAGCAGCGGACAGGGGGCGGACTACACCTTC.